What follows are 25 T cell receptor beta chains derived from one specimen sequenced in a study of T cells of healthy individuals. TCRdb reanalysed the 5' RACE reads using MiXCR and keeps one entry per CDR3 protein. This sample yields 53,000 or so distinct CDR3 sequences, of which approximately 14% are seen a single time; 15% to 20% belongs to the top ten. These receptors were taken from a human donor in good health.

A few counts support this clonotype. The chain uses TRBV7-7 and TRBJ2-3; D unclear. Germline assignment: CDR1 SSHAT and CDR2 FNYEAQ (reference sequence). V was cut by 5 bases and J by 6 bases, with 15 bases left in between. The CDR3 length is 14 residues. The CDR3 spells CASSQRLARDTQYF. As DNA, the CDR3 is TGTGCCAGCAGCCAAAGACTTGCCAGGGATACGCAGTATTTT.

In DNA, the CDR3 is TGTGCCAGCAGCACCTCCGGTAGATCCGTCTCCCATGGCCCTGGCTACACCTTC. Translating gives CASSTSGRSVSHGPGYTF. The V and J genes are TRBV6-1 and TRBJ1-2; D not certain. The CDR3 consists of 18 residues. V was cut by 6 bases and J by 7 bases, with 30 bases left in between. The germline gives CDR1 MNHNS, CDR2 SASEGT.

This clonotype is medium-sized. The chain uses TRBV15 and TRBJ2-1, with D possibly being TRBD2 (5 bases). Deletions cut 1 base from V and 6 bases from J, with 10 bases between. CDR3 size: 14 residues. Germline V gives CDR1 LNHNV, CDR2 YYDKDF (reference sequence). The DNA of the CDR3 is TGTGCCACCAGCAGAGGGGAGAGGAGCAATGAGCAGTTCTTC. It specifies CATSRGERSNEQFF.

This clonotype was seen many times. The rearrangement joins TRBV9 to TRBJ2-7; D is possibly TRBD1 or TRBD2 (5 bases each). CDR3 length equals 14 residues. The ends were cut back, 3 bases at V and 7 bases at J, with 17 bases in the middle. Looked up from germline, CDR1 is SGDLS and CDR2 is YYNGEE. In DNA form, the CDR3 reads TGTGCCAGCAGCGCCCCGGGACCGACGGGAGAGCAGTACTTC. It specifies CASSAPGPTGEQYF. Filled out from reference TRBV9 and TRBJ2-7, the complete variable domain reads DSGVTQTPKHLITATGQRVTLRCSPRSGDLSVYWYQQSLDQGLQFLIQYYNGEERAKGNILERFSAQQFPDLHSELNLSSLELGDSALYFCASSAPGPTGEQYFGPGTRLTVT.

The table lists this clonotype with a few counts. The V and J genes are TRBV6-9 and TRBJ2-1; 9 nucleotides line up with TRBD2. Trimming cost V 10 bases and J 0 bases; bases outside gene matches: 19. The CDR3 covers 19 residues. CDR1 is MNHGY, CDR2 SVAAGI, per germline. The CDR3 loop is CATPFAASGENSSYNEQFF. For the CDR3, the DNA is TGTGCCACCCCTTTTGCGGCTAGCGGGGAGAATAGCTCCTACAATGAGCAGTTCTTC.

V gene TRBV5-1 combines with J gene TRBJ2-3; D is uncertain. The V end lost 1 base, the J end lost 0 bases, and 15 bases lay between the germline ends. This CDR3 has 17 residues. Germline CDR1 SGHRS, CDR2 YFSETQ. The CDR3 bases are TGCGCCAGCAGCTTGCGGGCTCCGGCACCGAGCACAGATACGCAGTATTTT. Protein sequence: CASSLRAPAPSTDTQYF. The entire variable domain, with the rest obtained from reference TRBV5-1 and TRBJ2-3, is as follows: KAGVTQTPRYLIKTRGQQVTLSCSPISGHRSVSWYQQTPGQGLQFLFEYFSETQRNKGNFPGRFSGRQFSNSRSEMNVSTLELGDSALYLCASSLRAPAPSTDTQYFGPGTRLTVL.

Remarks on this clonotype: The junction does not match germline at one end; this may be a read error. The rearrangement joins TRBV7-2 to TRBJ2-7, with D hard to call. CDR1 and CDR2 (germline): SGHTA, FQGNSA. This CDR3 has 11 amino acids. CDR3 loop: CASSSGPGKDF. The CDR3 nucleotides read TGTGCCAGCAGCTCCGGTCCTGGTAAGGACTTC.

This clonotype was picked up many times. This rearrangement joins TRBV7-9 to TRBJ2-5; the D is unclear. This CDR3 is built from 12 residues. V was clipped by 3 bases and J by 4 bases, with 6 bases between them. In germline, CDR1 is SEHNR, CDR2 FQNEAQ (reference sequence). This CDR3 is CASSFLRETQYF. Here the CDR3 DNA reads TGTGCCAGCAGCTTTTTAAGAGAGACCCAGTACTTC. Using reference TRBV7-9 and TRBJ2-5 for the parts outside the CDR3, the full variable domain is DTGVSQNPRHKITKRGQNVTFRCDPISEHNRLYWYRQTLGQGPEFLTYFQNEAQLEKSRLLSDRFSAERPKGSFSTLEIQRTEQGDSAMYLCASSFLRETQYFGPGTRLLVL.

The V and J genes are TRBV20-1 and TRBJ1-2; D might be TRBD1 (6 bases). The germline CDR1 and CDR2 sequences are DFQATT and SNEGSKA (reference sequence). This CDR3 spans 17 amino acids. Here the CDR3 reads CSKGQPSTLGLNYGYTF. The CDR3 DNA follows: TGCAGCAAAGGACAGCCCTCAACTTTAGGGTTGAACTATGGCTACACCTTC.

This clonotype came up many times. The chain is built from TRBV20-1 and TRBJ1-2; D is unclear. The V and J ends lost 3 bases and 7 bases respectively, with 12 bases between them. Per the germline V gene, CDR1 is DFQATT and CDR2 is SNEGSKA (reference sequence). This CDR3 contains 12 residues. The CDR3, as DNA: TGCAGTGCTAGGGCCCGGTCAGGTGGCTACACCTTC. Protein: CSARARSGGYTF.

The table lists this clonotype with a few counts. The V call is TRBV4-3, the J call TRBJ1-1, with 8 bases lining up with TRBD1. The CDR3 is 17 residues long. V gave up 1 base and J gave up 0 bases; unmatched junction bases: 7. The V gene's germline CDR1 is LGHNA and CDR2 YSLEER. CDR3 protein: CASSQGVRQGLNTEAFF. In nucleotides, the CDR3 is TGCGCCAGCAGCCAAGGGGTTAGACAGGGGCTGAACACTGAAGCTTTCTTT.

This clonotype was counted many times. The CDR3 loop reads CASSLTLNSPLHF. In DNA form, the CDR3 reads TGTGCCAGCAGTTTAACCTTAAATTCACCCCTCCACTTT. The V and J genes are TRBV12-3 or TRBV12-4 and TRBJ1-6; D gene uncertain. Trimming took 2 bases from V and 7 from J, leaving 6 bases between them. CDR3 length equals 13 residues.

The chain employs TRBV6-1 and TRBJ1-6; 9 nucleotides line up with TRBD1. This CDR3 spans 11 amino acids. Germline CDR1 reads MNHNS; CDR2 reads SASEGT. V lost 6 bases to trimming and J lost 17 bases; unmatched junction nucleotides: 5. CDR3 residues: CASRWDREVHF. The CDR3 coding sequence is TGTGCCAGCAGGTGGGACAGGGAGGTCCACTTT.

This clonotype was seen ten or more times. The rearrangement joins TRBV29-1 to TRBJ1-5, with 7 bases matching TRBD1. The CDR3 is 14 residues long. V dropped 6 bases and J dropped 4; count of bases not matched to a gene: 9. In germline, CDR1 is SQVTM, CDR2 ANQGSEA. The DNA of the CDR3 is TGCAGCGTAGTTGACAGGGTCAGAAATCAGCCCCAGCATTTT. Residues: CSVVDRVRNQPQHF.

The chain couples TRBV7-8 to TRBJ2-2; TRBD1 might be the D (7 bases). Germline assignment: CDR1 SGHVS and CDR2 FQNEAQ. Trimming took off 0 bases at V and 4 bases at J, with 15 bases between the two ends. This CDR3 comprises 17 residues. CDR3 amino acids: CASSLAQGQTSTGELFF. The CDR3 DNA reads TGTGCCAGCAGCTTAGCGCAGGGACAGACTAGCACCGGGGAGCTGTTTTTT. The variable domain in full, with the rest retrieved from reference TRBV7-8 and TRBJ2-2, is GAGVSQSPRYKVAKRGQDVALRCDPISGHVSLFWYQQALGQGPEFLTYFQNEAQLDKSGLPSDRFFAERPEGSVSTLKIQRTQQEDSAVYLCASSLAQGQTSTGELFFGEGSRLTVL.

This clonotype was counted many times. The J gene is TRBJ2-4, the V gene TRBV10-3; D is unresolved. This CDR3 is built from 15 residues. Germline V gives CDR1 ENHRY, CDR2 SYGVKD. Trimming removed 3 bases from V and 5 bases from J, with 14 bases in between. Written as DNA, the CDR3 is TGTGCCATCAGTGAACCGACGGACGGACAAAACATTCAGTACTTC. It codes for CAISEPTDGQNIQYF.

The rearrangement joins TRBV7-2 to TRBJ2-3, with 9 bases that match TRBD2. Germline trimming cut 2 bases from V and 3 bases from J; bases unmatched to any gene: 6. This CDR3 spans 16 amino acids. Germline-derived CDR1 and CDR2 are SGHTA and FQGNSA. The CDR3 coding sequence is TGTGCCAGCAGCTTAACAGCGGGAGGACTAACAGATACGCAGTATTTT. This sequence encodes CASSLTAGGLTDTQYF.

This chain's CDR3 is CASSFTGTRQETQYF. The CDR3 DNA is TGTGCCAGCAGCTTTACCGGGACCCGACAAGAGACCCAGTACTTC. The chain links TRBV27 to TRBJ2-5, with D tentatively TRBD1 or TRBD2 (5 bases each). The V end lost 6 bases, the J end lost 2 bases, and 16 bases lay between the germline ends. This CDR3 region has 15 residues. CDR1 is MNHEY, CDR2 SMNVEV, per germline (reference sequence).

This clonotype has ten or more counts. V and J are TRBV5-6 and TRBJ2-3; tentatively, D is TRBD1 (5 bases). V was shortened by 2 bases and J by 2 bases, with 12 bases between the two germline ends. This CDR3 is 15 amino acids long. Germline V gene data show CDR1 as SGHDT and CDR2 as YYEEEE. CDR3 DNA sequence: TGTGCCAGCAGCTTTGGGGCAGGATTCACAGATACGCAGTATTTT. Translated, it gives CASSFGAGFTDTQYF.

A few counts support this clonotype. The chain recombines TRBV6-6 with TRBJ1-4; no firm D call. This CDR3 contains 10 residues. Germline CDR1 is MNHNY and CDR2 is SVGAGI (reference sequence). V was shortened by 7 bases and J by 8 bases, with 5 bases between the two germline ends. As DNA, the CDR3 is TGTGCCAGCATGGGAGAAAAACTGTTTTTT. Protein sequence: CASMGEKLFF.

This chain's CDR3 is CASSYSPKVDRAFFYEQYF. The CDR3 DNA reads as TGTGCCAGCAGTTACTCCCCTAAGGTGGACAGGGCTTTCTTCTACGAGCAGTACTTC. V gene TRBV6-6 combines with J gene TRBJ2-7; TRBD1 matches at 8 bases. With 0 bases clipped from V and 3 bases from J, the junction kept 16 bases outside the gene matches. The CDR3 has 19 amino acids. CDR1 and CDR2 (germline): MNHNY, SVGAGI (reference sequence).

The rearrangement links TRBV11-2 to TRBJ1-5; no clear D. Trimming removed 1 base at V and 0 bases at J, with 4 bases between. In germline, CDR1 is SGHAT, CDR2 FQNNGV. This CDR3 is built from 14 residues. The CDR3: CASSLGISNQPQHF. The CDR3 DNA follows: TGTGCCAGCAGCTTAGGTATTAGCAATCAGCCCCAGCATTTT. Supplemented by reference TRBV11-2 and TRBJ1-5, the full variable domain reads EAGVAQSPRYKIIEKRQSVAFWCNPISGHATLYWYQQILGQGPKLLIQFQNNGVVDDSQLPKDRFSAERLKGVDSTLKIQPAKLEDSAVYLCASSLGISNQPQHFGDGTRLSIL.

Only a few counts were recorded for this clonotype. This chain joins TRBV12-3 or TRBV12-4 and TRBJ2-1, with TRBD2 matching over 7 bases. This CDR3 comprises 15 residues. The trim removed 3 bases at V and 10 bases at J, leaving 12 bases unmatched. This CDR3 is CASSFVQVGGWEQFF. The CDR3 bases are TGTGCCAGCAGTTTTGTCCAAGTGGGAGGGTGGGAGCAGTTCTTC.

There are many counts of this clonotype. The chain recombines TRBV27 with TRBJ1-5; 9 bases map to TRBD1. Trimming removed 6 bases from V and 3 bases from J; junction bases left unmatched: 6. CDR1 is MNHEY, CDR2 SMNVEV, per germline (reference sequence). The CDR3 extends over 15 amino acids. As DNA, the CDR3 is TGTGCCAGCAGCTCTGGACAGGGGCACAATCAGCCCCAGCATTTT. The encoded protein is CASSSGQGHNQPQHF.

This chain joins TRBV5-1 and TRBJ1-5; D not certain. Germline-derived CDR1 and CDR2 are SGHRS and YFSETQ. The CDR3 extends over 15 amino acids. Trimming removed 4 bases from V and 2 bases from J, with 13 bases in between. CDR3 loop: CASSRPSSGNQPQHF. The CDR3 DNA reads as TGCGCCAGCAGCCGACCCAGCTCAGGCAATCAGCCCCAGCATTTT.